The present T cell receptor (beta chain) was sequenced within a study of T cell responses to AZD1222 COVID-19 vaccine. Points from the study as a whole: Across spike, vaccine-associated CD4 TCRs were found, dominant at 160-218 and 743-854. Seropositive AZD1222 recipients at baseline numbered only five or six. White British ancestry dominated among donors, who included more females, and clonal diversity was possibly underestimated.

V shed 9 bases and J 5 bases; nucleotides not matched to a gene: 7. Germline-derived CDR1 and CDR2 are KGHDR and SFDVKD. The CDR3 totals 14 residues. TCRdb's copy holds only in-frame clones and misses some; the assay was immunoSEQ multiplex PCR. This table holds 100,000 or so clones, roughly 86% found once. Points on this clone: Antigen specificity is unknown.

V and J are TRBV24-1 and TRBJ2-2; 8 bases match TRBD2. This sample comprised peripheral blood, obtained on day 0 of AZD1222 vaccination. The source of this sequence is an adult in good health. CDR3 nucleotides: TGTGCCACCCAAACCGGGAGGGTAACCGGGGAGCTGTTTTTT. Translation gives CATQTGRVTGELFF.